The next 23 T cell receptor beta chains were all read from a single sample in a study of post-analysis software for immune sequencing data. The study's findings and limits: Elevated frequency relative to controls characterized several TRBV segments in patients, TRBV5-6, TRBV5-1 and TRBV20-1 among them.

Unique molecular identifiers were present in the TCR beta cDNA libraries. TCRdb itself ran the PCR reads through MiXCR, one entry per CDR3 protein. The sample shows 750,000 to 950,000 distinct CDR3 sequences, around 53% of them seen only once. For these receptors, no antigen is known. The specimen sequenced was blood. All receptors come from a girl aged 10 to 17 with multiple sclerosis.

J is TRBJ1-5 and V is TRBV29-1; a weak D match, TRBD1 (5 bases). V was cut by 6 bases and J by 7 bases, with 16 bases left in between. The CDR3 is made up of 13 amino acids. Germline V gene lookup returns CDR1 SQVTM and CDR2 ANQGSEA. In nucleotides, the CDR3 is TGCAGCGTAGGAGGGGCGGGAGGACAGCCCCAGCATTTT. Amino acids: CSVGGAGGQPQHF.

The rearrangement joins TRBV25-1 to TRBJ2-5; the match to TRBD1 covers 9 bases. J lost 5 bases, V lost 3 bases, and 7 bases had no gene match. The CDR3 covers 15 residues. Germline lookup yields CDR1 MGHDK and CDR2 SYGVNS. The CDR3: CASSEPTGGSETQYF. The DNA for the CDR3 is TGTGCCAGCAGTGAGCCTACAGGGGGCTCGGAGACCCAGTACTTC.

CDR3 DNA sequence: TGTGCCAGCCTACTGGGCGGGTTTACGGAGCAGTACTTC. As protein: CASLLGGFTEQYF. The chain combines TRBV12-3 or TRBV12-4 with TRBJ2-5, with a possible D match to TRBD2 (5 bases). CDR3 length equals 13 residues. V shed 8 bases and J shed 11 bases, with 21 bases lying between them.

This chain uses TRBV21-1 with TRBJ1-1; TRBD1 is the table's D call and was not checked against the DNA. TRBV21-1 counts as a pseudogene. This CDR3 has 13 residues. The DNA of the CDR3 is TGTGCCGTCCGGACAGGGGGTGACACTGAAGCTTTCTTT. Encoded protein: CAVRTGGDTEAFF.

The CDR3 reads CSAGKRAGGPREQYF. CDR3 DNA: TGCAGTGCGGGAAAACGAGCGGGAGGGCCGCGGGAGCAGTACTTC. The gene calls are TRBV20-1 and TRBJ2-5, with 10 bases identical to TRBD2. V was clipped by 6 bases and J by 11 bases; unmatched bases: 18. CDR1 and CDR2 from the germline V gene are DFQATT and SNEGSKA (reference sequence). The CDR3 is 15 amino acids.

The CDR3 sequence: CASSFGQGSYGYTF. In DNA form, the CDR3 reads TGTGCCAGCAGTTTCGGCCAGGGCAGCTATGGCTACACCTTC. The chain uses TRBV12-3 or TRBV12-4 and TRBJ1-2, with a weak D call TRBD1 (5 bases). This CDR3 is built from 14 residues. The V end lost 3 bases, the J end lost 4 bases, and 12 bases lay between the germline ends.

The sample holds a few counts of this clonotype. The V call is TRBV4-1, the J call TRBJ2-1; 7 positions agree with TRBD2. V lost 4 bases, J lost 10 bases, and 13 bases stayed unmatched. Germline V lookup: CDR1 MGHRA, CDR2 YSYEKL. The CDR3 has 15 residues. The CDR3 protein is CASSPQASGRWEQFF. CDR3 DNA: TGCGCCAGCAGCCCCCAGGCTAGCGGCCGATGGGAGCAGTTCTTC.

The gene calls are TRBV4-1 and TRBJ1-2; 7 bases align to TRBD1. The CDR3 spans 15 residues. Germline CDR1 reads MGHRA; CDR2 reads YSYEKL. V gave up 0 bases and J gave up 4 bases; unmatched junction bases: 5. The CDR3 is CASSQDRDRIYGYTF. The DNA of the CDR3 is TGCGCCAGCAGCCAAGATAGGGACAGAATCTATGGCTACACCTTC.

This clonotype was observed a few times. V and J are TRBV6-6 and TRBJ2-3, with D perhaps matching TRBD1 (6 bases). Germline lookup yields CDR1 MNHNY and CDR2 SVGAGI (reference sequence). The V and J ends lost 1 base and 0 bases respectively, with 11 bases between them. The CDR3 runs to 16 residues. CDR3 DNA: TGTGCCAGCAGTTACTGGGTGGGGGCGAGCACAGATACGCAGTATTTT. This encodes CASSYWVGASTDTQYF.

The table lists this clonotype with a few counts. The chain links TRBV5-1 to TRBJ1-1, with 7 bases fitting TRBD1. CDR1 SGHRS and CDR2 YFSETQ come from the germline V gene. This CDR3 has 14 amino acids. Trimming removed 4 bases from V and 1 base from J; junction bases left unmatched: 4. CDR3 sequence: CASSETGPNTEAFF. CDR3 DNA sequence: TGCGCCAGCAGCGAGACAGGGCCGAACACTGAAGCTTTCTTT.

The CDR3 sequence is CASTRGGGAPDTQYF. The DNA for the CDR3 is TGTGCCAGCACCCGAGGTGGGGGGGCCCCAGATACGCAGTATTTT. This sequence joins TRBV12-3 or TRBV12-4 and TRBJ2-3; weak D call: TRBD2 (7 bases). The CDR3 is 15 residues long. The V and J ends lost 7 bases and 4 bases respectively, with 18 bases between them.

The chain links TRBV5-1 to TRBJ2-4; no clear D. The better agreement between TRBJ2-5 and the DNA end casts doubt on the J call. The CDR3 consists of 14 residues. In germline, CDR1 is SGHRS, CDR2 YFSETQ. Here the CDR3 reads CASSLIGPQETQYF. As DNA, the CDR3 is TGCGCCAGCAGCTTGATTGGACCGCAAGAGACCCAGTACTTC.

This sequence joins TRBV7-9 and TRBJ2-5; tentative D call: TRBD1 (5 bases). The ends were cut back, 5 bases at V and 3 bases at J, with 13 bases in the middle. The CDR3 runs 14 residues. CDR1 is SEHNR, CDR2 FQNEAQ, per germline (reference sequence). The CDR3 protein is CASSPGIREETQYF. The CDR3 DNA reads TGTGCCAGCAGCCCTGGTATCAGGGAAGAGACCCAGTACTTC.

This clonotype was picked up a small number of times. The rearrangement uses TRBV27 and TRBJ2-7; D may be TRBD1 (6 bases). This CDR3 region has 14 residues. Germline values: CDR1 MNHEY, CDR2 SMNVEV (reference sequence). Trimming stripped 2 bases from V and 2 bases from J, with 10 bases between. The CDR3: CASSLQGPTYEQYF. The CDR3 DNA reads TGTGCCAGCAGTTTACAGGGGCCAACCTACGAGCAGTACTTC.

This sequence joins TRBV7-9 and TRBJ2-1, with 12 bases matching TRBD1. In germline, CDR1 is SEHNR, CDR2 FQNEAQ (reference sequence). J gave up 8 bases and V 4 bases, and 3 bases lay outside the gene matches. This CDR3 region has 14 residues. The CDR3 DNA reads as TGTGCCAGCAGCTCGGGACAGGGGGCGGATGAGCAGTTCTTC. As protein: CASSSGQGADEQFF.

This clonotype has more than one count but fewer than ten. The chain recombines TRBV9 with TRBJ2-7; D not resolved. CDR1 is SGDLS and CDR2 is YYNGEE in the germline V gene. Deletions cut 1 base from V and 2 bases from J, with 10 bases between. The CDR3 covers 14 residues. CDR3 in amino acids: CASSVRSPTYEQYF. The CDR3, as DNA: TGTGCCAGCAGCGTAAGGAGTCCAACCTACGAGCAGTACTTC.

The chain uses TRBV29-1 and TRBJ2-5, with TRBD2 identical over 13 bases. V trimming: 4 bases; J trimming: 11 bases; junction bases outside the gene matches: 16. This CDR3 comprises 16 residues. In germline, CDR1 is SQVTM, CDR2 ANQGSEA. The CDR3 coding sequence is TGCAGCGTTGTAATACCCCATAGACTAGCGGGAGGTGAGCAGTACTTC. Translated, it gives CSVVIPHRLAGGEQYF.

This clonotype was counted once. The CDR3 ends on some other residue instead of the conserved phenylalanine or tryptophan, so this is likely a read error. The chain combines TRBV6-1 with TRBJ2-1; D uncertain. The ends were cut back, 5 bases at V and 6 bases at J, with 26 bases in the middle. Germline values: CDR1 MNHNS, CDR2 SASEGT. The CDR3 loop spans 18 amino acids. The CDR3 bases are TGTGCCAGCAGTAAGGCCGCTCCCGCTGGCCCCTTGGTCAATGAGCAGTTCTTA. The encoded protein is CASSKAAPAGPLVNEQFL.

This clonotype came up a few times. This chain uses TRBV7-3 with TRBJ2-3; 15 nucleotides agree with TRBD2. The germline gives CDR1 SGHTA, CDR2 FQGTGA. Trimming at V came to 5 bases and at J to 2 bases, leaving 11 bases not matched to a gene. The CDR3 runs to 19 residues. CDR3 in DNA: TGTGCCAGCAGCCCCGACGGACTAGCGGGAGGGCCCGTCACAGATACGCAGTATTTT. This translates into CASSPDGLAGGPVTDTQYF.

The chain has TRBV6-1 and TRBJ2-1, with TRBD1 identical over 8 bases. Losses at the gene ends were 7 bases for V and 3 bases for J; bases not matched to a gene: 17. CDR3 length equals 18 residues. Germline values: CDR1 MNHNS, CDR2 SASEGT. The CDR3 DNA reads as TGTGCCAGCACCACATTGGGCAGGGGGCTTTGGGTCTACAATGAGCAGTTCTTC. The encoded protein is CASTTLGRGLWVYNEQFF.

This clonotype has just one count. This chain's CDR3 is CASSFEPGTGETQYF. The CDR3 nucleotides are TGTGCCAGCAGCTTCGAGCCCGGGACAGGAGAGACCCAGTACTTC. The chain recombines TRBV5-5 with TRBJ2-7, with 8 bases lining up with TRBD1. The DNA end is more similar to TRBJ2-5, so the J call may be wrong. Looked up from germline, CDR1 is SGHKS and CDR2 is YYEKEE (reference sequence). The CDR3 totals 15 residues.

This chain links TRBV25-1 with TRBJ2-7, with D perhaps TRBD2 (6 bases). This CDR3 comprises 15 residues. Germline CDR1 MGHDK, CDR2 SYGVNS. V was clipped by 6 bases and J by 2 bases, with 17 bases between them. CDR3 DNA sequence: TGTGCCAGCAGCCTCGGGACTCTTAGTACCTACGAGCAGTACTTC. This codes for CASSLGTLSTYEQYF.

This chain connects TRBV4-1 to TRBJ2-7; a possible D gene is TRBD2 (5 bases). The V gene's germline CDR1 is MGHRA and CDR2 YSYEKL. Trimming left V 0 bases short and J 5 bases short, with 20 bases between. This CDR3 contains 17 residues. In DNA, the CDR3 is TGCGCCAGCAGCCAAGATCGCCTAGCACAGAATCTGGACGAGCAGTACTTC. Translating gives CASSQDRLAQNLDEQYF.